This passage covers 9 T cell receptor beta chains from one sample sequenced in a study of response to subunit inactivated influenza vaccine. One entry per CDR3 protein results from TCRdb running MiXCR on the RT-PCR reads. The table has around 580,000 distinct CDR3 sequences, about 11% seen once. Material: PBMCs from blood, obtained on the day of vaccination. Every receptor here comes from a man between 50 and 59 years old who received an inactivated influenza vaccine.

This clonotype was seen at least ten times. The chain uses TRBV29-1 and TRBJ1-3; 7 bases are shared with TRBD1. The junction had 5 bases not matched to a gene; V was cut back by 4 bases and J by 2 bases. CDR3 length: 14 residues. The V gene's germline CDR1 is SQVTM and CDR2 ANQGSEA. The CDR3 loop reads CSVAPDRAGNTIYF. The CDR3, as DNA: TGCAGCGTTGCCCCCGACAGGGCTGGAAACACCATATATTTT.

The chain uses TRBV28 and TRBJ2-1; 7 bases map to TRBD1. V gave up 6 bases and J gave up 4 bases; unmatched junction bases: 9. The CDR3 contains 15 residues. Germline CDR1 is MDHEN and CDR2 is SYDVKM. CDR3 bases: TGTGCCAGCAGCCTCACGACCAGGGGGTACAATGAGCAGTTCTTC. Translated, it gives CASSLTTRGYNEQFF.

This clonotype was counted between two and nine times. The V call is TRBV2, the J call TRBJ2-1; 10 positions match TRBD2. J gave up 5 bases and V 7 bases, and 2 bases lay outside the gene matches. Germline assignment: CDR1 SNHLY and CDR2 FYNNEI. There are 13 residues in the CDR3. DNA of the CDR3: TGTGCCAGCATTGGGACTAGCGACAATGAGCAGTTCTTC. The encoded protein is CASIGTSDNEQFF.

V usage is TRBV5-1 and J usage is TRBJ2-5; D perhaps matches TRBD2 (6 bases). CDR1 and CDR2 (germline): SGHRS, YFSETQ. The CDR3 runs 16 residues. The V gene lost 5 bases and the J gene lost 5 bases, with 22 bases spanning the gap. Written as DNA, the CDR3 is TGCGCCAGCAGGCGAGGGTCCGGGACTTCGGGGGAGACCCAGTACTTC. Translated, it gives CASRRGSGTSGETQYF.

V gene TRBV20-1 combines with J gene TRBJ2-5, with 11 bases that match TRBD2. CDR3 size: 17 residues. The junction had 16 bases not matched to a gene; V was cut back by 5 bases and J by 5 bases. CDR1 is DFQATT and CDR2 is SNEGSKA in the germline V gene (reference sequence). The CDR3 DNA is TGCAGTGCTCTCACTAGCGGGAGAGGAGAAGGAGGGGAGACCCAGTACTTC. The encoded protein is CSALTSGRGEGGETQYF.

This clonotype has just a few counts. The chain recombines TRBV10-3 with TRBJ2-1; 13 positions match TRBD2. The germline V gene encodes CDR1 ENHRY and CDR2 SYGVKD. There are 16 residues in the CDR3. Germline trimming cut 7 bases from V and 0 bases from J; bases unmatched to any gene: 3. The CDR3 DNA follows: TGTGCCATCATTGGGACTAGCGGGACCTCCTACAATGAGCAGTTCTTC. Amino acid sequence: CAIIGTSGTSYNEQFF.

CDR3 DNA sequence: TGTGCCAGCACCCCGACCGGGACAGCCTATGGCTACACCTTC. It is translated as CASTPTGTAYGYTF. V and J are TRBV7-9 and TRBJ1-2; TRBD1 matches 7 bases. V shed 7 bases and J 4 bases; nucleotides not matched to a gene: 9. Germline V gene data show CDR1 as SEHNR and CDR2 as FQNEAQ (reference sequence). This CDR3 comprises 14 residues.

This clonotype was detected ten times or more. CDR3 DNA sequence: TGTGCCAGCAGCTTGCGGGCAGGTGTGAACACCGGGGAGCTGTTTTTT. Protein product: CASSLRAGVNTGELFF. This chain links TRBV5-8 with TRBJ2-2; D unresolved. Germline values: CDR1 SGHTS, CDR2 YDEGEE. The CDR3 has 16 amino acids. The germline V and J ends were trimmed by 1 base and 1 base, with 11 bases remaining between them.

The chain recombines TRBV15 with TRBJ2-1; D unresolved. The CDR3 has 13 residues. From germline, CDR1 is LNHNV and CDR2 YYDKDF (reference sequence). Deletions cut 2 bases from V and 11 bases from J, with 13 bases between. The DNA of the CDR3 is TGTGCCACCAGCAGATCAACCGATTATAAGCAGTTCTTC. Translated: CATSRSTDYKQFF. The whole variable domain, filled in from reference TRBV15 and TRBJ2-1, reads DAMVIQNPRYQVTQFGKPVTLSCSQTLNHNVMYWYQQKSSQAPKLLFHYYDKDFNNEADTPDNFQSRRPNTSFCFLDIRSPGLGDTAMYLCATSRSTDYKQFFGPGTRLTVL.